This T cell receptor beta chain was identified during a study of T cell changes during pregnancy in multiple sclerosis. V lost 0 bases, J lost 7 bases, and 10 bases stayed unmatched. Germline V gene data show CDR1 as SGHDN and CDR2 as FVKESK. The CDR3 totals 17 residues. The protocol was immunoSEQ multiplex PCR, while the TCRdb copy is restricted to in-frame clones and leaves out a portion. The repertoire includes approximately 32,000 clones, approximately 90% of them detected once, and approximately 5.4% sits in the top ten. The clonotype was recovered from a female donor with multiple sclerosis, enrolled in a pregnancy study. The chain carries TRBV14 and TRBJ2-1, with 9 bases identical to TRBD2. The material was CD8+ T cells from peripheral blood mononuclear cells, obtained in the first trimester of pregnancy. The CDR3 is CASSQDLLAGGGNEQFF. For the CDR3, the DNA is TGTGCCAGCAGCCAAGATTTACTAGCGGGCGGGGGGAATGAGCAGTTCTTC.